The 26 T cell receptor beta chains listed next were all sequenced from one sample in a study of blood T cell repertoires in COVID-19. Only in-frame clones appear in the TCRdb table, and some are missing; sequencing was by immunoSEQ multiplex PCR. The repertoire holds over 200,000 clones, roughly four fifths seen once, with about 8.3% in the top ten. Sequenced sample: peripheral blood. The receptor set was obtained from a woman older than 75 with COVID-19, enrolled during active disease.

CDR3 sequence reads: CASSFATGDYEQYF. The CDR3 nucleotides read TGCGCCAGCAGCTTTGCGACAGGTGACTACGAGCAGTACTTC. J is TRBJ2-7 and V is TRBV5-1, with D perhaps matching TRBD1 (6 bases). CDR3 length: 14 amino acids. CDR1 and CDR2 (germline): SGHRS, YFSETQ. V dropped 2 bases and J dropped 3 bases, with 12 bases sitting between them.

This chain links TRBV9 with TRBJ2-1; D unresolved. The V end was cut by 4 bases, the J end by 7 bases, with 12 bases between. The CDR3 covers 13 residues. Germline V CDR1 and CDR2: SGDLS, YYNGEE. The chain's CDR3 is CASSTLDGNEQFF. The CDR3 DNA follows: TGTGCCAGCAGCACGTTAGACGGGAATGAGCAGTTCTTC.

The chain employs TRBV3-1 (or the pseudogene TRBV3-2) and TRBJ2-1, with TRBD2 matching over 7 bases. Trimming at V came to 8 bases and at J to 9 bases, leaving 13 bases not matched to a gene. Germline V CDR1 and CDR2: LGHDT, YNNKEL (reference sequence). This CDR3 has 14 amino acids. The CDR3 is CASSWGGRAGEQFF. Written as DNA, the CDR3 is TGTGCCAGCTCGTGGGGGGGTCGGGCCGGTGAGCAGTTCTTC.

The chain uses TRBV19 and TRBJ2-6, with TRBD1 matching 7 bases. CDR3 length: 15 amino acids. CDR1 and CDR2 from the germline V gene are LNHDA and SQIVND (reference sequence). With V trimmed by 5 bases and J by 2 bases, 3 bases remained unmatched. CDR3 in amino acids: CASSPDRPGANVLTF. Here the CDR3 DNA reads TGTGCCAGTAGTCCGGACAGGCCTGGGGCCAACGTCCTGACTTTC. Based on the CDR3 plus reference TRBV19 and TRBJ2-6, the full variable domain is DGGITQSPKYLFRKEGQNVTLSCEQNLNHDAMYWYRQDPGQGLRLIYYSQIVNDFQKGDIAEGYSVSREKKESFPLTVTSAQKNPTAFYLCASSPDRPGANVLTFGAGSRLTVL.

The chain couples TRBV9 to TRBJ1-1; D gene ambiguous. Trimming left V 0 bases short and J 4 bases short, with 10 bases between. The CDR3 extends over 14 amino acids. Germline CDR1 SGDLS, CDR2 YYNGEE. The CDR3 DNA is TGTGCCAGCAGCGTAGGAGGGAGGGTCACTGAAGCTTTCTTT. Protein: CASSVGGRVTEAFF.

The rearrangement joins TRBV9 to TRBJ2-3, with D unresolved. In germline, CDR1 is SGDLS, CDR2 YYNGEE. The CDR3 has 14 residues. Trimming stripped 0 bases from V and 3 bases from J, with 8 bases between. The CDR3 sequence is CASSVDRRTDTQYF. In DNA form, the CDR3 reads TGTGCCAGCAGCGTAGACAGAAGAACAGATACGCAGTATTTT.

The chain uses TRBV5-5 and TRBJ1-2; TRBD1 matches at 7 bases. Trimming cost V 4 bases and J 5 bases; bases outside gene matches: 8. Germline CDR1 reads SGHKS; CDR2 reads YYEKEE (reference sequence). The CDR3 totals 14 residues. The CDR3 is CASSDRVEAYGYTF. The CDR3 DNA is TGTGCCAGCAGCGACAGGGTCGAAGCTTATGGCTACACCTTC.

The chain recombines TRBV15 with TRBJ1-4, with a tentative D call TRBD1 (6 bases). The CDR3 length is 15 residues. Germline V CDR1 and CDR2: LNHNV, YYDKDF (reference sequence). Trimming cost V 4 bases and J 6 bases, with 15 bases left between them. The CDR3 loop reads CATSKLRGWDEKLFF. CDR3 nucleotides: TGTGCCACCAGCAAACTCAGGGGTTGGGATGAAAAACTGTTTTTT.

This chain uses TRBV13 with TRBJ2-7; D might be TRBD2 (6 bases). This CDR3 spans 15 amino acids. Trimming took off 4 bases at V and 6 bases at J, with 19 bases between the two ends. CDR1 and CDR2 from the germline V gene are PRHDT and FYEKMQ (reference sequence). The CDR3 bases are TGTGCCAGCAGCTCGCAGGGAGGCCGGGGAGGCGAGCAGTACTTC. This translates into CASSSQGGRGGEQYF. The full variable domain, rest sourced from reference TRBV13 and TRBJ2-7, is AAGVIQSPRHLIKEKRETATLKCYPIPRHDTVYWYQQGPGQDPQFLISFYEKMQSDKGSIPDRFSAQQFSDYHSELNMSSLELGDSALYFCASSSQGGRGGEQYFGPGTRLTVT.

The J gene is TRBJ2-7, the V gene TRBV3-1 (or the pseudogene TRBV3-2); 8 bases line up with TRBD2. V shed 8 bases and J 6 bases; nucleotides not matched to a gene: 21. The CDR3 sequence is 17 residues long. Germline V lookup: CDR1 LGHDT, CDR2 YNNKEL (reference sequence). In nucleotides, the CDR3 is TGTGCCAGCCTCCGGGGGGGGCTAGGGGAAGGGTTGCGCGAGCAGTACTTC. This gives the protein CASLRGGLGEGLREQYF.

The chain joins TRBV29-1 to TRBJ1-5; possible D gene TRBD1, 6 bases. V was clipped by 7 bases and J by 6 bases, with 16 bases between them. Germline lookup yields CDR1 SQVTM and CDR2 ANQGSEA. The CDR3 contains 13 residues. CDR3 amino acids: CSAQAGGAQPQHF. The CDR3 DNA reads as TGCAGCGCGCAGGCGGGGGGCGCTCAGCCCCAGCATTTT.

The rearrangement joins TRBV11-2 to TRBJ2-2; D unresolved. V was cut by 0 bases and J by 6 bases, with 5 bases left in between. The CDR3 consists of 13 residues. CDR1 SGHAT and CDR2 FQNNGV come from the germline V gene. The CDR3 DNA sequence: TGTGCCAGCAGCTTAGATCGGGCCGGGGAGCTGTTTTTT. Encoded protein: CASSLDRAGELFF. The entire variable domain, with the rest obtained from reference TRBV11-2 and TRBJ2-2, is as follows: EAGVAQSPRYKIIEKRQSVAFWCNPISGHATLYWYQQILGQGPKLLIQFQNNGVVDDSQLPKDRFSAERLKGVDSTLKIQPAKLEDSAVYLCASSLDRAGELFFGEGSRLTVL.

The gene calls are TRBV3-1 (or the pseudogene TRBV3-2) and TRBJ1-3, with D unclear. This CDR3 comprises 12 residues. Germline V gene data show CDR1 as LGHDT and CDR2 as YNNKEL (reference sequence). The ends were cut back, 11 bases at V and 1 base at J, with 9 bases in the middle. As DNA, the CDR3 is TGTGCCTCCACTCTGTCTGGAAACACCATATATTTT. Translating gives CASTLSGNTIYF.

This clone showed up just once. The chain recombines TRBV19 with TRBJ2-5; TRBD2 is a possible D gene (6 bases). Germline assignment: CDR1 LNHDA and CDR2 SQIVND (reference sequence). Trimming removed 9 bases from V and 2 bases from J, with 19 bases in between. The CDR3 totals 15 residues. DNA for the CDR3: TGTGCCAGCAACCGCCGCGGGACGGGTCAAGAGACCCAGTACTTC. Translation gives CASNRRGTGQETQYF.

The rearrangement uses TRBV6-2 or TRBV6-3 and TRBJ2-5; tentatively, D is TRBD2 (5 bases). The CDR3 length is 12 residues. The V gene's germline CDR1 is MNHEY and CDR2 SVGEGT. The germline V and J ends were trimmed by 5 bases and 8 bases, with 12 bases remaining between them. The CDR3 nucleotides read TGTGCCAGCAGTCCCGTCACTAGTACCCAGTACTTC. The encoded protein is CASSPVTSTQYF.

Here the CDR3 DNA reads TGTGCCAGCAGCCCCCGCGGGAGCGGGTCTGACACTGAAGCTTTCTTT. Its translation: CASSPRGSGSDTEAFF. This sequence joins TRBV7-3 and TRBJ1-1; D is unclear. The V end lost 5 bases, the J end lost 3 bases, and 19 bases lay between the germline ends. This CDR3 region has 16 residues. Germline V gene lookup returns CDR1 SGHTA and CDR2 FQGTGA. The whole variable domain, filled in from reference TRBV7-3 and TRBJ1-1, reads GAGVSQTPSNKVTEKGKYVELRCDPISGHTALYWYRQSLGQGPEFLIYFQGTGAADDSGLPNDRFFAVRPEGSVSTLKIQRTERGDSAVYLCASSPRGSGSDTEAFFGQGTRLTVV.

The J gene is TRBJ2-3, the V gene TRBV27; D possibly corresponds to TRBD2 (5 bases). Trimming removed 8 bases at V and 0 bases at J, with 12 bases between. The CDR3 is 14 residues long. From germline, CDR1 is MNHEY and CDR2 SMNVEV (reference sequence). CDR3 sequence (DNA): TGTGCCAGCCGGAGGCCATCTAGCACAGATACGCAGTATTTT. Amino acids: CASRRPSSTDTQYF.

The chain joins TRBV5-1 to TRBJ1-3, with D maybe TRBD1 (6 bases). Deletions cut 5 bases from V and 4 bases from J, with 10 bases between. The CDR3 has 13 amino acids. Germline CDR1 and CDR2: SGHRS and YFSETQ. CDR3 coding DNA: TGCGCCAGCAGACTTGGGGGCGGAAACACCATATATTTT. It is translated as CASRLGGGNTIYF. Full variable domain (outside the CDR3, taken from reference TRBV5-1 and TRBJ1-3): KAGVTQTPRYLIKTRGQQVTLSCSPISGHRSVSWYQQTPGQGLQFLFEYFSETQRNKGNFPGRFSGRQFSNSRSEMNVSTLELGDSALYLCASRLGGGNTIYFGEGSWLTVV.

The V call is TRBV18, the J call TRBJ1-1, with 7 positions matching TRBD1. Germline V lookup: CDR1 KGHSH, CDR2 LQKENI. With V trimmed by 2 bases and J by 4 bases, 7 bases remained unmatched. The CDR3 sequence is 15 residues long. The CDR3 is CASSPSINRGTEAFF. Written as DNA, the CDR3 is TGTGCCAGCTCACCATCGATCAACAGGGGCACTGAAGCTTTCTTT.

This clone was seen just once. The chain uses TRBV7-9 and TRBJ1-1; D is uncertain. This CDR3 region has 13 residues. Looked up from germline, CDR1 is SEHNR and CDR2 is FQNEAQ (reference sequence). V gave up 3 bases and J gave up 6 bases, with 11 bases separating them. CDR3 amino acids: CASSLLGGAEAFF. CDR3 nucleotides: TGTGCCAGCAGCTTGCTAGGCGGGGCTGAAGCTTTCTTT.

The chain employs TRBV6-5 and TRBJ2-2, with TRBD2 identical over 8 bases. CDR3 length: 14 amino acids. CDR1 and CDR2 from the germline V gene are MNHEY and SVGAGI. V gave up 6 bases and J gave up 3 bases; unmatched junction bases: 3. The CDR3 spells CASSGTRDTGELFF. The CDR3, as DNA: TGTGCCAGCAGCGGGACTAGGGACACCGGGGAGCTGTTTTTT.

This CDR3 is CASSFTSGSSNEQFF. The CDR3 DNA follows: TGTGCCAGCAGTTTTACTAGCGGGTCTAGCAATGAGCAGTTCTTC. V and J are TRBV28 and TRBJ2-1; 9 bases align to TRBD2. Germline loops: CDR1 MDHEN, CDR2 SYDVKM. J was trimmed by 6 bases and V by 3 bases; bases with no gene match: 6. This CDR3 is 15 amino acids long.

The J gene is TRBJ2-2, the V gene TRBV18; 8 nucleotides match TRBD2. The germline gives CDR1 KGHSH, CDR2 LQKENI. This CDR3 has 15 residues. J was trimmed by 2 bases and V by 6 bases; bases with no gene match: 5. Here the CDR3 reads CASSLGLVNTGELFF. DNA for the CDR3: TGTGCCAGCTCTCTGGGACTAGTCAACACCGGGGAGCTGTTTTTT.

The rearrangement joins TRBV28 to TRBJ2-1; D remains ambiguous. Germline CDR1 is MDHEN and CDR2 is SYDVKM. Trimming left V 4 bases short and J 4 bases short, with 17 bases between. The CDR3 sequence is 16 residues long. The CDR3 sequence is CASSSLSPSGYNEQFF. Written as DNA, the CDR3 is TGTGCCAGCAGTTCACTCTCACCCTCCGGGTACAATGAGCAGTTCTTC.

The chain carries TRBV5-1 and TRBJ1-4, with D possibly matching TRBD1 (5 bases). The germline gives CDR1 SGHRS, CDR2 YFSETQ. The CDR3 has 15 amino acids. Trimming left V 4 bases short and J 3 bases short, with 13 bases between. The CDR3, as DNA: TGCGCCAGCAGCCTGCTAACGGGGGCTAATGAAAAACTGTTTTTT. This gives the protein CASSLLTGANEKLFF.

This clone was found a few times. J is TRBJ2-7 and V is TRBV7-8; 9 nucleotides agree with TRBD1. Germline lookup yields CDR1 SGHVS and CDR2 FQNEAQ. V lost 5 bases to trimming and J lost 3 bases; unmatched junction nucleotides: 2. CDR3 length: 13 amino acids. Written as DNA, the CDR3 is TGTGCCAGCAGCCGGACAGGGGTCTACGAGCAGTACTTC. It encodes CASSRTGVYEQYF.